In its sample, the clone carrying this T cell receptor (beta chain) was seen a few times. Its antigen is unidentified. Roughly 10 milliliters was the volume of peripheral blood drawn from each donor. Germline CDR1 MGHDK, CDR2 SYGVNS. The CDR3 loop spans 13 amino acids. The data were obtained in a study of blood T cells in healthy people across ages. Findings and caveats of the study: It was not known whether donors were CMV positive (a possible confounder of expanded clonotype changes). Greater diversity and more naive CD4+ cells were seen in long-lived donors than in aged donors.

Using a J-beta primer mix together with a sample-barcoded 5' primer, a second PCR was run for about 6 to 11 cycles. All samples gave at least 2.5 million CDR3-containing paired-end reads. TCRdb fed the 5' RACE reads into MiXCR, producing one record per CDR3 protein. In the table there are approximately 690,000 distinct CDR3 sequences, under 65% of which are singletons. The chain employs TRBV25-1 and TRBJ2-6, with no clear D. The receptor's source is a man between 60 and 75 years old in good health. The sequenced sample consisted of blood. The CDR3, as DNA: TGTGCGGATCGGTTCTCTGGGGCCAACGTCCTGACTTTC. This sequence encodes CADRFSGANVLTF.